This record covers a single TCR beta chain. Measured with immunoSEQ multiplex PCR; TCRdb has only the in-frame clones, and not every one. Among approximately 94,000 clones, around 90% were seen once, and the ten largest hold 5%. The data stem from a study of blood T cell repertoires in COVID-19. In the study overall: Italy, Spain and the United States were the sources of the convalescent and acute COVID-19 samples.

The V gene end was trimmed by 3 bases and the J gene end by 7 bases; junction bases not matched to a gene: 5. The CDR3 is 14 amino acids. The germline V gene has CDR1 MNHNS and CDR2 SASEGT. Sequenced: peripheral blood. The J gene is TRBJ2-7, the V gene TRBV6-1; 11 bases are shared with TRBD2. This clonotype was obtained from a human donor in a cohort sampled during active COVID-19. CDR3: CASSDSGRDGEQYF. The CDR3 DNA is TGTGCCAGCAGTGATAGCGGGAGGGACGGAGAGCAGTACTTC.